Listed here are 22 T cell receptor beta chains from one sample, sequenced in a study of human T cells and chemical hapten exposure. TCRdb ran MiXCR on the RACE reads and lists one entry per CDR3 protein. The top ten hold 2% to 2.5% of the sample, which has about 94,000 distinct CDR3 sequences, about 9.3% seen once. Specified time point: patch test 2, 6 weeks after DPC sensitization. Treatment in this sample: therapeutic diphenylcyclopropenone sensitization with weekly scalp DPC. This specimen consisted of whole blood, obtained in connection with sensitization to the hapten diphenylcyclopropenone (DPC). Receptor source: a woman aged 35 to 49 with alopecia areata. Some clones in this sample may be carry-over from other donors' samples.

V usage is TRBV7-3 and J usage is TRBJ1-6; D remains unclear. CDR3 length: 13 amino acids. Germline assignment: CDR1 SGHTA and CDR2 FQGTGA. Trimming shortened V by 4 bases and J by 0 bases, and 1 base separated the two germline ends. CDR3 in amino acids: CASSSSYNSPLHF. The CDR3, as DNA: TGTGCCAGCAGCTCCTCCTATAATTCACCCCTCCACTTT. Variable domain in full (rest from reference TRBV7-3 and TRBJ1-6): GAGVSQTPSNKVTEKGKYVELRCDPISGHTALYWYRQSLGQGPEFLIYFQGTGAADDSGLPNDRFFAVRPEGSVSTLKIQRTERGDSAVYLCASSSSYNSPLHFGNGTRLTVT.

This clonotype was seen more than once but under ten times. The V and J genes are TRBV4-3 and TRBJ2-2, with 11 bases aligning to TRBD2. V lost 0 bases to trimming and J lost 13 bases; unmatched junction nucleotides: 10. The CDR3 is 16 amino acids. Germline CDR1 and CDR2: LGHNA and YSLEER. The CDR3 nucleotides are TGCGCCAGCAGCCAAGATCCAGTAGCGGGAGGGCCAAGGCTGTTTTTT. Its translation is CASSQDPVAGGPRLFF.

The chain is built from TRBV28 and TRBJ1-6; D unclear. The length of the CDR3 is 14 residues. Germline values: CDR1 MDHEN, CDR2 SYDVKM. V lost 5 bases to trimming and J lost 10 bases, with 15 bases between them. The CDR3 sequence is CASSPIGGGSPLHF. The CDR3 nucleotides read TGTGCCAGCAGTCCTATCGGAGGAGGGTCACCCCTCCACTTT.

This clonotype was seen only a few times. This rearrangement joins TRBV6-2 or TRBV6-3 to TRBJ2-7; a possible D gene is TRBD1 (6 bases). This CDR3 contains 15 residues. V lost 6 bases to trimming and J lost 2 bases, with 17 bases between them. Looked up from germline, CDR1 is MNHEY and CDR2 is SVGEGT. CDR3 DNA: TGTGCCAGCAGCCTACAGGGCCCTGGGACCTACGAGCAGTACTTC. Its protein is CASSLQGPGTYEQYF.

This clonotype has only a few counts. The chain recombines TRBV2 with TRBJ2-3, with unresolved D. This CDR3 contains 13 residues. Germline V CDR1 and CDR2: SNHLY, FYNNEI. V lost 2 bases, J lost 2 bases, and 5 bases lay in between. The CDR3 spells CASSEQITDTQYF. CDR3 bases: TGTGCCAGCAGTGAACAGATCACAGATACGCAGTATTTT.

This chain connects TRBV28 to TRBJ2-1; D ambiguous. This CDR3 is 13 amino acids long. The germline CDR1 and CDR2 sequences are MDHEN and SYDVKM. The V and J ends lost 5 bases and 8 bases respectively, with 13 bases between them. CDR3 nucleotide sequence: TGTGCCAGCAGTCCCGAGACTCTGTATGAGCAGTTCTTC. Residues: CASSPETLYEQFF.

This clonotype was counted many times. The CDR3 protein is CASSYEGLAYEQYF. As DNA, the CDR3 is TGTGCCAGCAGTTACGAGGGCTTGGCCTACGAGCAGTACTTC. The chain combines TRBV6-6 with TRBJ2-7; D perhaps matches TRBD2 (5 bases). This CDR3 is 14 amino acids long. V was clipped by 2 bases and J by 2 bases, with 10 bases between them. Per germline, CDR1 MNHNY and CDR2 SVGAGI (reference sequence).

This sequence joins TRBV4-1 and TRBJ2-7; TRBD1 matches at 8 bases. The germline V gene has CDR1 MGHRA and CDR2 YSYEKL. V dropped 0 bases and J dropped 3; count of bases not matched to a gene: 7. CDR3 length equals 16 residues. CDR3 sequence: CASSQDTGTGDYEQYF. The DNA for the CDR3 is TGCGCCAGCAGCCAAGATACCGGGACAGGAGACTACGAGCAGTACTTC.

This clonotype was counted ten times or more. The chain employs TRBV5-3 and TRBJ2-7; D gene uncertain. TRBV5-3 carries the ORF label, with uncertain function. Deletions cut 0 bases from V and 4 bases from J, with 11 bases between. The CDR3 runs to 14 residues. Here the CDR3 DNA reads TGTGCCAGAAGCTTGGTGGGCTACCTATACGAGCAGTACTTC. It is translated as CARSLVGYLYEQYF.

The chain uses TRBV6-6 and TRBJ2-3, with TRBD2 identical over 9 bases. Germline values: CDR1 MNHNY, CDR2 SVGAGI (reference sequence). The CDR3 is 13 residues long. With 11 bases clipped from V and 1 base from J, the junction kept 4 bases outside the gene matches. CDR3 residues: CAGREGGTDTQYF. The CDR3 nucleotides are TGTGCCGGGCGGGAGGGTGGCACAGATACGCAGTATTTT.

This clonotype was detected a few times. The rearrangement uses TRBV21-1 and TRBJ2-3; the table's D call TRBD1 went unverified against the DNA. TRBV21-1 is shown as a pseudogene. This CDR3 is 24 amino acids long. Written as DNA, the CDR3 is TGTGCCAGCAGCAAAAAATACCGACATTCCCGGCGGCAGAATTGGCGAGGGATCACAGATACGCAGTATTTT. This encodes CASSKKYRHSRRQNWRGITDTQYF.

This clonotype showed up many times. This chain connects TRBV7-9 to TRBJ2-5, with D hard to call. Trimming took off 4 bases at V and 0 bases at J, with 9 bases between the two ends. CDR3 size: 14 residues. CDR1 is SEHNR and CDR2 is FQNEAQ in the germline V gene (reference sequence). The CDR3 loop reads CASSSLRDQETQYF. CDR3 sequence (DNA): TGTGCCAGCAGCTCTTTAAGGGACCAAGAGACCCAGTACTTC.

This chain uses TRBV20-1 with TRBJ1-4; D might be TRBD1 (5 bases). Trimming removed 0 bases from V and 7 bases from J, with 12 bases in between. Germline lookup yields CDR1 DFQATT and CDR2 SNEGSKA (reference sequence). This CDR3 spans 14 amino acids. As DNA, the CDR3 is TGCAGTGCTAGAGATCAGGGAAGGTTTGAAAAACTGTTTTTT. Protein: CSARDQGRFEKLFF.

The DNA for the CDR3 is TGTGCCAGCAGTATACCGGGACAGGGGATTTCACCCCTCCACTTT. This sequence encodes CASSIPGQGISPLHF. The chain has TRBV28 and TRBJ1-6; TRBD1 agrees at 10 bases. The CDR3 has 15 amino acids. Germline V lookup: CDR1 MDHEN, CDR2 SYDVKM. Trimming removed 5 bases from V and 9 bases from J; junction bases left unmatched: 7.

Many counts were recorded for this clonotype. This chain links TRBV6-6 with TRBJ2-3; TRBD1 agrees at 11 bases. V lost 4 bases, J lost 3 bases, and 3 bases stayed unmatched. The CDR3 covers 15 residues. Germline V gene lookup returns CDR1 MNHNY and CDR2 SVGAGI (reference sequence). The CDR3 region is CASSSGTGGTDTQYF. The CDR3, as DNA: TGTGCCAGCAGTTCCGGGACAGGGGGTACAGATACGCAGTATTTT.

This clonotype was seen only a few times. This chain connects TRBV13 to TRBJ1-6; D is uncertain. Trimming cost V 6 bases and J 6 bases, with 15 bases left between them. The CDR3 has 15 amino acids. Germline CDR1 reads PRHDT; CDR2 reads FYEKMQ (reference sequence). Written as DNA, the CDR3 is TGTGCCAGCAGTCCAGCCGGCCGCTCTAATTCACCCCTCCACTTT. Translating gives CASSPAGRSNSPLHF. Based on the CDR3 plus reference TRBV13 and TRBJ1-6, the full variable domain is AAGVIQSPRHLIKEKRETATLKCYPIPRHDTVYWYQQGPGQDPQFLISFYEKMQSDKGSIPDRFSAQQFSDYHSELNMSSLELGDSALYFCASSPAGRSNSPLHFGNGTRLTVT.

This clonotype was recorded a few times. This chain joins TRBV7-8 and TRBJ1-2; D ambiguous. With 1 base removed from V and 8 bases from J, the gap between germline ends came to 14 bases. The germline V gene has CDR1 SGHVS and CDR2 FQNEAQ. The CDR3 loop spans 14 amino acids. The CDR3 spells CASSLGEGGGGYTF. In nucleotides, the CDR3 is TGTGCCAGCAGCTTAGGCGAGGGAGGCGGCGGCTACACCTTC.

This clonotype was counted many times. The V gene is TRBV7-8, the J gene TRBJ1-2; D is unresolved. Germline V gives CDR1 SGHVS, CDR2 FQNEAQ. V was trimmed by 5 bases and J by 7 bases, leaving 14 bases between them. The length of the CDR3 is 13 residues. The CDR3 DNA reads TGTGCCAGCAGCCCGACCCCCGGTTCTGGCTACACCTTC. Its protein product is CASSPTPGSGYTF.

This clonotype was observed many times. This chain links TRBV2 with TRBJ1-3, with D perhaps matching TRBD1 (5 bases). Trimming stripped 7 bases from V and 4 bases from J, with 11 bases between. Germline CDR1 is SNHLY and CDR2 is FYNNEI. This CDR3 comprises 13 residues. DNA for the CDR3: TGTGCCAGCAAGGCGGGGGTAGGAAACACCATATATTTT. Protein product: CASKAGVGNTIYF.

CDR3 in amino acids: CASSIQTGGSSYNEQFF. The DNA for the CDR3 is TGTGCCAGTAGTATCCAAACAGGGGGCAGCTCCTACAATGAGCAGTTCTTC. The V and J genes are TRBV19 and TRBJ2-1; 9 bases are a match to TRBD1. The V and J ends lost 3 bases and 0 bases, in that order; junction bases with no gene match: 6. There are 17 residues in the CDR3. Germline V CDR1 and CDR2: LNHDA, SQIVND (reference sequence).

This clonotype was seen only once. This may come from a read error, since a much larger clone is one base off. This sequence joins TRBV12-2 and TRBJ2-7; the D call in the table, TRBD2, was not verified against the DNA. TRBV12-2 constitutes a pseudogene. The CDR3 spans 15 residues. CDR3 bases: TGTGCAAGTCGCCGAGCGGTGAACAGCTCCTACGAGCTGTACTTC. This encodes CASRRAVNSSYELYF.

This clonotype was observed a few times. V gene TRBV6-6 combines with J gene TRBJ2-1; D is possibly TRBD2 (6 bases). The CDR3 sequence is 16 residues long. V was cut by 6 bases and J by 2 bases, with 17 bases left in between. Germline V gene lookup returns CDR1 MNHNY and CDR2 SVGAGI (reference sequence). The chain's CDR3 is CASSPRGNRAYNEQFF. CDR3 sequence (DNA): TGTGCCAGCAGCCCCCGCGGGAATCGGGCCTACAATGAGCAGTTCTTC.